Below, 18 T cell receptor beta chains from the same sample are listed, as sequenced in a study of shared clonotypes between healthy human individuals (dated by TCRdb to about 2020). The library came from the immunoSEQ multiplex PCR assay. Imported from immuneACCESS, the table was reduced by TCRdb to in-frame sequences with V and J called. These copies leave out some clones; in studies compared against another copy, an unresolved V gene accounts for under half, and the cause of the remainder is not known. The sample data list 450,000 to 550,000 clones, and 60% to 85% of these were observed just once. The top ten hold 10% to 15% of the sample. Sequencing used PBMCs. Receptors originate from a woman aged 40 to 50 in good health. Some clones in this sample may be carry-over from other donors' samples.

In its sample, this clone was seen once. The chain couples TRBV12-2 to TRBJ2-3; the D segment call TRBD2 is taken from the table without a DNA check. TRBV12-2 has pseudogene status. The CDR3 runs to 18 residues. CDR3 residues: CASRLVAGGPPRKDTQYF. The CDR3 DNA reads TGTGCAAGTCGCTTAGTAGCGGGAGGGCCCCCACGGAAAGATACGCAGTATTTT.

The V and J genes are TRBV2 and TRBJ1-1; D not certain. V was cut by 1 base and J by 1 base, with 10 bases left in between. Germline V CDR1 and CDR2: SNHLY, FYNNEI. The CDR3 covers 15 residues. The CDR3 bases are TGTGCCAGCAGTGAAGGGCTCTTTGAGAACACTGAAGCTTTCTTT. Amino acids: CASSEGLFENTEAFF.

The chain uses TRBV5-1 and TRBJ1-4; 10 nucleotides align to TRBD1. Germline CDR1 SGHRS, CDR2 YFSETQ. This CDR3 is 13 amino acids long. V dropped 4 bases and J dropped 7; count of bases not matched to a gene: 1. CDR3: CASSRDRGEKLFF. The CDR3 nucleotides read TGCGCCAGCAGCCGGGACAGGGGTGAAAAACTGTTTTTT.

The CDR3 sequence is CASSAYSSRETQYF. The CDR3 bases are TGCGCCAGCAGTGCTTACAGTAGTAGAGAGACCCAGTACTTC. The genes are TRBV10-2 and TRBJ2-5; no firm D call. The V and J ends lost 4 bases and 4 bases respectively, with 13 bases between them. This CDR3 is built from 14 residues. From germline, CDR1 is WSHSY and CDR2 SAAADI.

V and J are TRBV7-6 and TRBJ1-3, with D uncertain. Germline loops: CDR1 SGHVS, CDR2 FNYEAQ. The CDR3 runs 12 residues. V dropped 3 bases and J dropped 8 bases, with 8 bases sitting between them. CDR3 region: CASSFVGDTIYF. CDR3 nucleotide sequence: TGTGCCAGCAGCTTTGTGGGAGACACCATATATTTT.

The chain combines TRBV4-1 with TRBJ2-1; 9 bases line up with TRBD2. The CDR3 consists of 19 residues. J gave up 9 bases and V 1 base, and 19 bases lay outside the gene matches. Germline V CDR1 and CDR2: MGHRA, YSYEKL. CDR3 region: CASSQGSRAGGQPGGEQFF. The CDR3 DNA reads TGCGCCAGCAGCCAAGGGTCCCGAGCGGGAGGTCAACCTGGGGGTGAGCAGTTCTTC.

The V call is TRBV28, the J call TRBJ2-5, with D perhaps TRBD1 (5 bases). The end of the DNA aligns better with TRBJ2-7, so the J call may be wrong. This CDR3 has 12 amino acids. Germline-derived CDR1 and CDR2 are MDHEN and SYDVKM. CDR3 in DNA: TGTGCCAGCACGGCAGGGTCGAACGAGCAGTACTTC. Protein: CASTAGSNEQYF.

This rearrangement joins TRBV9 to TRBJ2-5; TRBD1 agrees at 10 bases. This CDR3 region has 14 residues. Germline values: CDR1 SGDLS, CDR2 YYNGEE. Trimming at V came to 4 bases and at J to 5 bases, leaving 5 bases not matched to a gene. The chain's CDR3 is CASSPGTGDETQYF. For the CDR3, the DNA is TGTGCCAGCAGCCCTGGGACAGGGGATGAGACCCAGTACTTC.

This clone was observed a handful of times. The chain recombines TRBV27 with TRBJ1-2; TRBD1 might be the D (6 bases). Looked up from germline, CDR1 is MNHEY and CDR2 is SMNVEV (reference sequence). With 4 bases removed from V and 7 bases from J, the gap between germline ends came to 13 bases. This CDR3 comprises 13 residues. The CDR3 DNA reads as TGTGCCAGCAGTTCCGGGACAATTAGTGGCTACACCTTC. Protein: CASSSGTISGYTF.

The V and J genes are TRBV6-6 and TRBJ1-4, with D hard to call. Between the trimmed V and J ends, which lost 4 bases and 8 bases, there was a span of 20 bases. Germline V gene sequence: CDR1 MNHNY, CDR2 SVGAGI (reference sequence). The CDR3 has 16 residues. The CDR3 nucleotides read TGTGCCAGCAGTTCCCGAGGAGGTCGAGGTAGCGAAAAACTGTTTTTT. Translated, it gives CASSSRGGRGSEKLFF.

This chain links TRBV27 with TRBJ1-2; the D gene is possibly TRBD1 (5 bases). Germline CDR1 and CDR2: MNHEY and SMNVEV (reference sequence). Deletions cut 3 bases from V and 8 bases from J, with 13 bases between. CDR3 length: 13 residues. The CDR3 reads CASSFSGVGGYTF. The CDR3, as DNA: TGTGCCAGCAGTTTCTCGGGGGTAGGGGGCTACACCTTC.

The chain links TRBV7-3 to TRBJ2-1; TRBD2 matches 9 bases. J gave up 9 bases and V 5 bases, and 14 bases lay outside the gene matches. Germline CDR1 and CDR2: SGHTA and FQGTGA. This CDR3 region has 16 residues. In nucleotides, the CDR3 is TGTGCCAGCAGCCCCACCGGCGGCGGGAGGGCGGCTGAGCAGTTCTTC. Its translation is CASSPTGGGRAAEQFF.

The chain uses TRBV2 and TRBJ2-3; 11 nucleotides align to TRBD2. CDR1 is SNHLY and CDR2 is FYNNEI in the germline V gene. This CDR3 contains 15 residues. The V gene end was trimmed by 6 bases and the J gene end by 2 bases; junction bases not matched to a gene: 4. The CDR3 here is CASSRSGRDTDTQYF. CDR3 in DNA: TGTGCCAGCAGCCGTAGCGGGAGGGACACAGATACGCAGTATTTT.

Of note for this clone: Only one base separates this from a far larger clonotype, so it likely reflects a read error. The rearrangement uses TRBV7-8 and TRBJ2-3; no definite D call. V was clipped by 11 bases and J by 6 bases, with 18 bases between them. The CDR3 has 13 residues. From germline, CDR1 is SGHVS and CDR2 FQNEAQ. The chain's CDR3 is CAGGPRSTDTQYF. CDR3 in DNA: TGTGCCGGTGGGCCCAGGAGTACGGATACGCAGTATTTT.

The rearrangement links TRBV6-1 to TRBJ2-2; D uncertain. V was pared by 4 bases and J by 0 bases, with 12 bases between. CDR3 length: 16 residues. Germline-derived CDR1 and CDR2 are MNHNS and SASEGT. The CDR3 DNA reads TGTGCCAGCAGTGCCCTTATGAACGCGAACACCGGGGAGCTGTTTTTT. Its translation is CASSALMNANTGELFF.

V usage is TRBV28 and J usage is TRBJ2-1; 8 nucleotides agree with TRBD1. The CDR3 loop spans 15 amino acids. Germline values: CDR1 MDHEN, CDR2 SYDVKM. Germline trimming cut 5 bases from V and 2 bases from J; bases unmatched to any gene: 5. The CDR3 nucleotides read TGTGCCAGCAGTAAAGGACAGGGAGCCTACAATGAGCAGTTCTTC. It specifies CASSKGQGAYNEQFF.

The chain combines TRBV6-5 with TRBJ2-7, with 7 bases identical to TRBD2. V was clipped by 3 bases and J by 0 bases; unmatched bases: 2. The CDR3 covers 14 residues. Germline V gene sequence: CDR1 MNHEY, CDR2 SVGAGI. CDR3 nucleotides: TGTGCCAGCAGTTATCTAGCGGACTCCTACGAGCAGTACTTC. Amino acids: CASSYLADSYEQYF.

The chain combines TRBV2 with TRBJ1-5, with D perhaps matching TRBD1 (6 bases). Germline V gene sequence: CDR1 SNHLY, CDR2 FYNNEI. Trimming removed 7 bases at V and 3 bases at J, with 19 bases between. This CDR3 region has 16 residues. In DNA form, the CDR3 reads TGTGCCAGCAATAAAGGGGGTGGGATCCCCAATCAGCCCCAGCATTTT. Its translation: CASNKGGGIPNQPQHF.